The rows below give T cell receptor beta chains drawn from one sample of a study of OX40 agonist ivuxolimab in advanced cancers. Method: immunoSEQ multiplex PCR; TCRdb's copy keeps in-frame clones and lacks some. The table has about 77,000 clones, about 86% seen once; the top ten hold 0.76%. This specimen was CD4+ or CD8+ T cells sorted from blood, taken in a trial of the OX40 agonist ivuxolimab. These TCRs come from an adult with an advanced solid tumor such as melanoma, head and neck, liver or kidney cancer. The CDR3 runs from the conserved cysteine through the conserved F or W. The order of the fields is D gene, J gene, clone size, V gene, CDR3 DNA, CDR3 protein. The D gene is left open where the match is weak. The size field is filled for only some rows; it gives once, few, many or a size class.

TRBD2	TRBJ2-1	NA	TRBV11-1	TGTGCCAGCAGCTTAGTGGGGACTAGCGGGTGGAATGAGCAGTTCTTC	CASSLVGTSGWNEQFF
TRBD2	TRBJ2-1	NA	TRBV6-5	TGTGCCAGCAGACGGACTAGCGGGAAGCAGTTCTTC	CASRRTSGKQFF
NA	TRBJ2-1	NA	TRBV9	TGTGCCAGCAGCGTAGTGGGTGGGGGTGAGCAGTTCTTC	CASSVVGGGEQFF
NA	TRBJ1-1	NA	TRBV5-1	TGCGCCAGCAGCTTAGTTAAGGGGGTTGCTGAAGCTTTCTTT	CASSLVKGVAEAFF
NA	TRBJ2-5	NA	TRBV29-1	TGCAGCGTTGACAGGTGGGAGACCCAGTACTTC	CSVDRWETQYF
TRBD2	TRBJ2-3	NA	TRBV18	TGTGCCAGCTCACTGGGACTAGCGGGACAAGATACGCAGTATTTT	CASSLGLAGQDTQYF
TRBD1	TRBJ1-2	NA	TRBV19	TGTGCCAGTAAGGGACAGGGGGCGACGGGGTATGGCTACACCTTC	CASKGQGATGYGYTF
NA	TRBJ1-4	NA	TRBV5-1	TGCGCCAGCAGCCTAGACCCCAACCTGGCTAATGAAAAACTGTTTTTT	CASSLDPNLANEKLFF
NA	TRBJ1-2	NA	TRBV6-1	TGTGCCAGCAGTGAAGTTTCGGGCTATGGCTACACCTTC	CASSEVSGYGYTF
NA	TRBJ1-4	NA	TRBV6-5	TGTGCCAGCAGTTACACAGGGAGGGGTTCTAATGAAAAACTGTTTTTT	CASSYTGRGSNEKLFF
TRBD1	TRBJ2-7	NA	TRBV7-9	TGTGCCAGCAGCCCAGGGGGTCATTGGAACGAGCAGTACTTC	CASSPGGHWNEQYF
NA	TRBJ1-2	NA	TRBV5-4	TGTGCCAGCAGCTTCGCCGGGACACCCTATGGCTACACCTTC	CASSFAGTPYGYTF
NA	TRBJ1-6	NA	TRBV10-3	TGTGCCATTCACTCGGGGGGTCGGTCACCCCTCCACTTT	CAIHSGGRSPLHF
TRBD2	TRBJ2-5	NA	TRBV7-2	TGTGCCAGCACCGCCTGGGAGGGAAAAGAGACCCAGTACTTC	CASTAWEGKETQYF
NA	TRBJ2-3	NA	TRBV18	TGTGCCAGCTCACCACAACGGGTTAGCACAGATACGCAGTATTTT	CASSPQRVSTDTQYF
NA	TRBJ2-1	NA	TRBV7-2	TGTGCCAGCAGGCCCGGGACTTACAATGAGCAGTTCTTC	CASRPGTYNEQFF
NA	TRBJ1-1	once	TRBV7-2	TGTGCCAGCAGCCGATTAAACAGCAAAGCTTTCTTT	CASSRLNSKAFF
TRBD1	TRBJ1-1	NA	TRBV6-5	TGTGCCAGCAGTTACCAGAGGGGGCGCAACACTGAAGCTTTCTTT	CASSYQRGRNTEAFF
TRBD1	TRBJ1-4	NA	TRBV5-4	TGTGCCAGCAGATTGGCGGGACAGGTCCTCGGTGAAAAACTGTTTTTT	CASRLAGQVLGEKLFF
NA	TRBJ1-3	NA	TRBV19	TGTGCCAGTAGTTCATCTCGTCCCCTCTCGGGAGGAAACACCATATATTTT	CASSSSRPLSGGNTIYF
NA	TRBJ1-2	NA	TRBV19	TGTGCCAGTAGTTCAGGGCCACCTTGGGATGGCTACACCTTC	CASSSGPPWDGYTF
NA	TRBJ1-4	few	TRBV19	TGTGCCAGTAGTATGTCCGGGTCTGGTGAAAAACTGTTTTTT	CASSMSGSGEKLFF